This T cell receptor beta chain was identified during a study of OX40 agonist ivuxolimab in advanced cancers. About the study: The patients received agonistic anti-OX40 (CD134) antibody ivuxolimab. Findings of the study overall: Clonal expansion by week 6 occurred in CD4+ and CD8+ blood T cells (at 0.1 to 3.0 mg/kg).

Profiling relied on immunoSEQ multiplex PCR, and the TCRdb table lists in-frame clones only, not all of them. The data contain under 40,000 clones, more than 85% of them singletons. Remarks on this clone: The antigen remains unidentified. At one end the junction does not follow the germline gene, possibly because of a read error.

Patients were ruled out by autoimmune disease history or systemic immunosuppression. This specimen was CD4+ or CD8+ T cells sorted from blood, taken in a trial of the OX40 agonist ivuxolimab. The sequence derives from an adult with an advanced solid tumor such as melanoma, head and neck, liver or kidney cancer.

Here the CDR3 DNA reads TGCGCCAGCAGCCAAGATGCGGGGAGCCCCAGCACCTTT. It translates to CASSQDAGSPSTF. The V gene is TRBV4-1, the J gene TRBJ1-5; no definite D call. This CDR3 contains 13 residues. Germline lookup yields CDR1 MGHRA and CDR2 YSYEKL.